These T cell receptor beta chains were read from a single sample in a study of graft-versus-host responses after intestinal transplantation. The table came from immunoSEQ multiplex PCR; TCRdb's copy has only in-frame clones and leaves some out. This sample yields about 15,000 clones, of which approximately 87% are seen a single time; around 6.6% belongs to the top ten. The material was bone marrow, obtained around 120 days after intestinal transplantation. The receptors originated from a human patient who received an intestinal transplant, so some T cells may come from the graft donor. The CDR3 runs from the conserved cysteine through the conserved F or W. D genes are given only for firm matches. The size of a clone is reported for some rows only, either as once, few or many, or as a class for expanded clones.

D gene,J gene,V gene,clone size,CDR3 protein,CDR3 DNA
-,TRBJ1-2,TRBV10-3,-,CAISESDNYGYTF,TGTGCCATCAGTGAGTCAGATAACTATGGCTACACCTTC
TRBD1,TRBJ1-1,TRBV5-1,-,CASSWDSENTEAFF,TGCGCCAGCAGCTGGGACAGTGAGAACACTGAAGCTTTCTTT
-,TRBJ1-1,TRBV5-4,-,CASSPRAGAGNTEAFF,TGTGCCAGCAGCCCAAGGGCAGGGGCGGGGAACACTGAAGCTTTCTTT
-,TRBJ2-2,TRBV9,-,CASSVVMNGELFF,TGTGCCAGCAGCGTAGTAATGAACGGGGAGCTGTTTTTT
TRBD1,TRBJ2-5,TRBV28,-,CASRDRQETQYF,TGTGCCAGCAGGGACAGGCAAGAGACCCAGTACTTC
-,TRBJ1-6,TRBV9,-,CASSVQGNSPLHF,TGTGCCAGCAGCGTACAGGGAAATTCACCCCTCCACTTT
-,TRBJ2-1,TRBV27,-,CASSLDGTYNEQFF,TGTGCCAGCAGTTTGGACGGGACCTACAATGAGCAGTTCTTC
TRBD2,TRBJ2-7,TRBV9,-,CASSPRGGATYEQYF,TGTGCCAGCAGCCCTCGCGGGGGGGCGACCTACGAGCAGTACTTC
TRBD1,TRBJ1-1,TRBV30,-,CACRGGRSNTEAFF,TGTGCCTGTCGAGGGGGCCGGTCGAACACTGAAGCTTTCTTT
TRBD1,TRBJ2-3,TRBV6-1,-,CASSEGTGATDTQYF,TGTGCCAGCAGTGAAGGGACAGGGGCGACAGATACGCAGTATTTT
TRBD1,TRBJ2-1,TRBV30,-,CACHRGNEQFF,TGTGCCTGCCACAGGGGCAATGAGCAGTTCTTC
-,TRBJ2-5,TRBV27,-,CASSETNQETQYF,TGTGCCAGCAGTGAGACAAACCAAGAGACCCAGTACTTC
-,TRBJ1-1,TRBV2,-,CASAATVQMNTEAFF,TGTGCCAGCGCGGCAACCGTTCAGATGAACACTGAAGCTTTCTTT
TRBD1,TRBJ1-4,TRBV9,-,CASSVGGQGKEKLFF,TGTGCCAGCAGCGTAGGTGGACAGGGAAAGGAAAAACTGTTTTTT
-,TRBJ2-7,TRBV11-2,-,CAGWWLAREQYF,TGTGCCGGTTGGTGGCTAGCGCGCGAGCAGTACTTC
-,TRBJ2-1,TRBV4-1,-,CASRSKTRNEQFF,TGCGCCAGCAGATCTAAGACTAGAAATGAGCAGTTCTTC
-,TRBJ1-5,TRBV6-5,once,CASSYSEGGNQPQHF,TGTGCCAGCAGTTACTCTGAGGGCGGCAATCAGCCCCAGCATTTT
-,TRBJ2-7,TRBV19,-,CASSMFGGRSYEQYF,TGTGCCAGTAGTATGTTCGGAGGGCGCTCCTACGAGCAGTACTTC
-,TRBJ2-5,TRBV5-6,-,CASSLGVRQETQYF,TGTGCCAGCAGCTTGGGAGTTCGTCAAGAGACCCAGTACTTC
-,TRBJ2-6,TRBV5-4,-,CASSPGSGANVLTF,TGTGCCAGCAGTCCTGGATCTGGGGCCAACGTCCTGACTTTC
-,TRBJ1-1,TRBV7-8,-,CASSRKGVTEAFF,TGTGCCAGCAGCCGCAAGGGAGTGACTGAAGCTTTCTTT
-,TRBJ1-1,TRBV7-8,-,CASSSAQPASTEAFF,TGTGCCAGCAGCTCGGCACAGCCTGCGAGCACTGAAGCTTTCTTT
-,TRBJ2-7,TRBV6-6,-,CASSYSAEQYF,TGTGCCAGCAGTTACTCGGCCGAGCAGTACTTC
-,TRBJ1-6,TRBV4-1,-,CASSPGMRAYNSPLHF,TGCGCCAGCAGCCCGGGTATGAGAGCCTATAATTCACCCCTCCACTTT
TRBD2,TRBJ2-3,TRBV6-4,once,CASSEGSGITGDTQYF,TGTGCCAGCAGTGAGGGAAGCGGGATAACTGGGGATACGCAGTATTTT
TRBD2,TRBJ2-5,TRBV6-4,few,CASSRLAGGSETQYF,TGTGCCAGCAGCCGACTAGCGGGAGGCTCGGAGACCCAGTACTTC
TRBD2,TRBJ2-1,TRBV28,-,CASRRSGISYNEQFF,TGTGCCAGCAGGAGGAGCGGGATCTCCTACAATGAGCAGTTCTTC
-,TRBJ2-5,TRBV7-3,-,CASSLGSAGETQYF,TGTGCCAGCAGCTTAGGGTCGGCGGGAGAGACCCAGTACTTC
TRBD1,TRBJ2-3,TRBV7-2,-,CASSLSDRSTDTQYF,TGTGCCAGCAGCTTGTCGGACAGGTCCACAGATACGCAGTATTTT
-,TRBJ2-7,TRBV11-3,-,CASSFNYEQYF,TGTGCCAGCAGCTTCAACTACGAGCAGTACTTC
-,TRBJ1-2,TRBV19,-,CASSPREVMYGYTF,TGTGCCAGTAGTCCTCGAGAGGTGATGTATGGCTACACCTTC
-,TRBJ1-4,TRBV4-1,-,CASSPPGGRINEKLFF,TGCGCCAGCAGCCCCCCAGGAGGGAGGATTAATGAAAAACTGTTTTTT
-,TRBJ1-5,TRBV28,few,CASSLGNQPQHF,TGTGCCAGCAGTTTAGGCAATCAGCCCCAGCATTTT
-,TRBJ1-5,TRBV7-8,-,CASSLLQAPNQPQHF,TGTGCCAGCAGCTTACTTCAGGCCCCCAATCAGCCCCAGCATTTT
-,TRBJ2-7,TRBV28,-,CASSLTPGRYNYEQYF,TGTGCCAGCAGTTTAACCCCTGGACGGTACAACTACGAGCAGTACTTC
-,TRBJ1-5,TRBV4-1,-,CASSQEQISSQPQHF,TGCGCCAGCAGCCAAGAACAGATATCCAGCCAGCCCCAGCATTTT
-,TRBJ2-3,TRBV4-3,-,CASSQDAATDTQYF,TGCGCCAGCAGCCAAGATGCGGCGACAGATACGCAGTATTTT
-,TRBJ1-5,TRBV27,-,CASSLGNSNQPQHF,TGTGCCAGCAGTTTAGGCAATAGCAATCAGCCCCAGCATTTT
TRBD2,TRBJ2-7,TRBV6-5,-,CASSYPGTSGPYEQYF,TGTGCCAGCAGTTACCCCGGGACTAGCGGACCCTACGAGCAGTACTTC
-,TRBJ2-3,TRBV28,-,CASRTESTDTQYF,TGTGCCAGCAGGACAGAATCAACAGATACGCAGTATTTT
-,TRBJ1-5,TRBV27,-,CASSLDRRNQPQHF,TGTGCCAGCAGTTTGGATAGGAGAAATCAGCCCCAGCATTTT
-,TRBJ1-1,TRBV6-1,-,CASARGEAFF,TGTGCCAGCGCGCGTGGTGAAGCTTTCTTT
-,TRBJ2-1,TRBV18,-,CASSPLVTDTNEQFF,TGTGCCAGCTCACCACTGGTAACCGATACCAATGAGCAGTTCTTC
-,TRBJ2-7,TRBV7-9,-,CASSLVAPGDEQYF,TGTGCCAGCAGCTTGGTCGCTCCGGGTGACGAGCAGTACTTC
-,TRBJ2-7,TRBV15,-,CATSRAWTYEQYF,TGTGCCACCAGCAGAGCTTGGACCTACGAGCAGTACTTC
-,TRBJ2-7,TRBV28,-,CASSPWDKGAYEQYF,TGTGCCAGCAGCCCCTGGGACAAGGGGGCCTACGAGCAGTACTTC
-,TRBJ2-5,TRBV27,-,CASSLGLPRGETQYF,TGTGCCAGCAGCCTAGGCCTACCCAGGGGAGAGACCCAGTACTTC
-,TRBJ1-3,TRBV7-6,-,CASSMTANSGNTIYF,TGTGCCAGCAGCATGACAGCTAACTCTGGAAACACCATATATTTT
TRBD1,TRBJ1-3,TRBV6-6,-,CASSRTGGTGNTIYF,TGTGCCAGCAGCCGGACAGGGGGCACTGGAAACACCATATATTTT
-,TRBJ2-2,TRBV6-5,once,CASSCIADLNTGELFF,TGTGCCAGCAGTTGCATAGCGGACCTGAACACCGGGGAGCTGTTTTTT
TRBD2,TRBJ2-1,TRBV19,-,CASSWRLAGHNEQFF,TGTGCCAGTAGTTGGCGGCTAGCGGGCCACAATGAGCAGTTCTTC